This TCR beta chain was recorded in a study of cytomegalovirus exposure and HLA in healthy donors (dated by TCRdb to 2016 to 2017). Regarding the complete study: According to an earlier analysis of a few hundred of the donors, about 179 million T cells yielded roughly 110 million unique TCR beta sequences and approximately 280 Gb of sequence data. The study used immunosequencing to profile the T cell repertoires of approximately 640 subjects and linked those repertoires to cytomegalovirus serostatus. Along with the roughly 710-subject first cohort, a separate validation cohort of around 110 different subjects was used. On average, roughly 250,000 unique TCR beta nucleotide sequences were sequenced per donor among 398 genotyped donors of the cohort, with about 17% of those sequences being non-productive. A later analysis re-examined previously published TCR beta repertoires from just over 650 donors and added high-resolution HLA genotyping to investigate patterns of TCR occurrence. Donor age, sex, ethnicity and CMV serostatus were compiled alongside the repertoire data. A later genetic analysis took genome-wide SNP genotypes for about 55% of the 666 donors and used that subset as a discovery cohort. Roughly 300 gigabases of sequencing data and around 80 million unique TCR sequences made up an early release that covered roughly 670 HLA-typed donors. The study was designed to test whether signatures of past pathogen exposure could be identified by cataloging public T cell receptors. Several DR-DQ haplotypes were treated as single units for association and clustering because of strong linkage in the cohort. The later analysis used no new phenotypic data to find candidate immune exposures, relying instead on TCR beta sequences and their occurrence across donors. An earlier analysis of around 640 of the donors used high-throughput TCR beta sequencing to judge whether each TCR beta V gene segment behaved as functional or pseudogenic. Among the roughly 370 genotyped donors, around 81% belonged to the genetic ancestry cluster associated with self-reported Caucasian donors. HLA typing covered class I and class II loci at four-digit resolution. The number of donors typed differed by locus, with about 629-640 for A, B, C, DRB1 and DQB1, approximately 500 for DQA1, 600 to 610 for DPA1, and approximately 470 for DPB1. To predict cytomegalovirus infection status, the study combined high-throughput TCR immunosequencing, statistical association of individual TCRs with disease status, and machine learning. All discovery cohort repertoires had been generated using a single sequencing platform. Study-wide conclusions, independent of this receptor: While some public TCRs were present in many individuals, most TCR sequences turned up only very rarely across donors. The presence/absence analyses assumed that sequencing depth was roughly uniform across donors, and that assumption may not be true. Because HLA typing was missing for some donors at each locus, association tests included only the typed subset. An earlier analysis of some 590 of the donors showed that most TCR beta V segments appeared in productive rearrangements either about 90% or about 30% of the time, which broadly matched IMGT annotations. V-gene and J-gene trimming of TCR beta chains was associated with a missense DCLRE1C variant in a later genetic analysis, and the association was replicated in an independent cohort. In a later analysis, HLA-associated TCR beta chains showed more clonal expansion and lower generation probabilities than non-associated chains that were equally common. In vitro tests confirmed that a few of the cytomegalovirus-associated TCR beta chains recognize cytomegalovirus antigens. This cohort had only TCR beta chains sequenced, and the lack of alpha or paired-chain data limited which features could be detected. The only immune exposure information available for the cohort was CMV serostatus. It was suggested by the authors that the approach could potentially be generalized to other disease states and immunological phenotypes. When HLA alleles, especially DR and DQ, strongly co-occurred, TCR associations were difficult to assign to individual alleles. A further reported finding was that TCR beta sequences accurately predicted the HLA-A and HLA-B alleles for most subjects in the first cohort. A group of highly shared sequence variants was considered likely to be a technical artifact of the sequencing pipeline. A later analysis reported that several top co-occurrence clusters appeared linked to parvovirus B19, influenza, CMV and Epstein-Barr virus. The classifier was reported to diagnose cytomegalovirus status with high specificity and sensitivity in both the original and validation cohorts. In the study, approximately 160 TCR beta chains were listed as associated with cytomegalovirus. Some IMGT-functional V segments, including TRBV6-2 and TRBV6-3, could not be told apart with the 87-base-pair reads, so those segments were excluded. A later analysis associated 17,000 or so TCR beta sequences with specific HLA alleles at a false discovery rate of 0.05. A later analysis found that most CMV-associated TCR beta chains appeared HLA-restricted, with HLA associations seemingly driven largely by CMV exposure. In a later analysis, TCR association rates were found to vary across HLA loci, with the most associated TCRs seen for DRB1 alleles and the fewest for HLA-C alleles. A later genetic analysis reported fewer N-insertions in productive TCRs among donors in an Asian-associated ancestry cluster than the approximately 670-donor mean. About 17 rarely observed V segments, including chromosome 9 orphons, were excluded from the earlier analysis of just under 600 of the donors because counts were too low. Linkage disequilibrium might explain the correlated functional status among segregating V segments, but an unknown experimental factor could not be excluded.

Receptor libraries were prepared by the immunoSEQ multiplex PCR assay. For the multiplex PCR, a mixture combining 60 forward primers for TCR Vbeta segments and 13 reverse primers for TCR Jbeta segments was used. The CDR3 region of rearranged TCR beta genes was amplified from genomic DNA by a multiplex PCR assay. The amplified TCR beta libraries were sequenced on the Illumina HiSeq System as 87-base-pair reads. The paper's processing steps were these. A later analysis counted tens of millions of unique TCR beta chains across the 666 repertoires, and 9 million to 14 million of these chains were shared by at least two donors. Raw reads were error-corrected and collapsed into unique sequences with a nearest-neighbor algorithm that merged closely related sequences to remove PCR and sequencing errors. V, D and J gene segments were assigned by aligning CDR3 sequences to IMGT reference sequences. For a sequence to be retained, at least a six-nucleotide match to both a V gene segment and a J gene segment was required. Rearrangements were classified as productive when the CDR3 lacked stop codons and remained in frame with V and J, and all other rearrangements were classified as non-productive. CDR3 was defined by IMGT convention, running from the second conserved V-encoded cysteine to the conserved J-encoded phenylalanine. Sequences without an unambiguous match to a single V gene segment were excluded from the earlier analysis of about 640 of the donors. In an earlier analysis of about 590 of the donors, a V segment was called functional when productive rearrangements were above 56.7%, and segregating when the standard deviation between donors exceeded 5%. A statistical classification framework was built to diagnose cytomegalovirus status from the catalog of TCR beta chain sequences. V and J gene assignment, in a later analysis, came from comparing TCR nucleotide sequences with IMGT/GENE-DB human TR gene sequences. A later analysis assigned CDR3 sequences and most-parsimonious VDJ recombination scenarios with the TCRdist pipeline. In a later analysis, every TCR beta chain was defined by the combination of its CDR3 amino acid sequence and its V-gene family, and reads without a unique V-gene family were dropped. To address suspected cross-contamination and a sequencing artifact, a later analysis removed approximately 600 highly shared, low-generation-probability nucleotide sequences. A later analysis calculated a clonal expansion index for each public chain from normalized within-repertoire ranks of inferred template counts. A later analysis computed generation probabilities with a VDJ recombination model fitted to out-of-frame rearrangements, and checked the results against IGoR. In a later analysis, TCR-TCR, TCR-HLA and TCR-CMV co-occurrence was scored with hypergeometric tests, and a repertoire-size bias correction was applied to TCR pairs. In a later analysis, false discovery rates were estimated by permuting HLA or CMV assignments 20 times. A later analysis grouped co-occurring TCRs with DBSCAN, adding TCRdist sequence similarity when clustering within HLA-allele-positive subsets. For co-occurrence clustering, repertoires with fewer than 30,000 or more than 120,000 public chains were excluded, along with roughly 5 repertoires with anomalous nucleotide sharing. TCRdb took this table from immuneACCESS and kept in-frame rearrangements with V and J called. Such tables lack part of the clones; where checked against another copy, unresolved V genes explain under half of the gap, and the rest is unexplained. V, J and clone size were drawn from that table, and D and trimming were deduced from the DNA. The sample table contains 210,000 or so clones; only one count was recorded for 83% of them. Clones ranked in the top ten supply about 1.4% of the sample.

The cohort was made up of about 670 healthy bone marrow donors. Cohort members were all nominally healthy when sampled, although unrecorded immune exposures were likely present. The donor was CMV seronegative and was included in the group of approximately 350 seronegative cohort members. Each donor provided a peripheral blood sample, and peripheral blood mononuclear cells were used for TCR beta sequencing. The Qiagen DNeasy Blood Extraction Kit was used to extract genomic DNA from the blood cell samples. V loses 4 bases of germline sequence and J loses 4 bases, and the interval between the two ends is 19 bases. The CDR3 sequence holds 16 residues, the cysteine and phenylalanine included. CDR3 DNA is the only sequence kept; it has 48 bases, read in frame from the first base. CDR1 and CDR2 are drawn from the germline V gene: SGHTA, FQGTGA. On this clone: Its target antigen remains unknown. Base qualities are not at hand, and no much larger clone is one base apart.

This TCR derives from a girl between 10 and 17 years old in good health and CMV-seronegative. Recombination joined TRBV7-3 with TRBJ1-1; a tentative D match to TRBD1 spans 6 bases. The sample consisted of PBMCs. The CDR3 reads as follows: CASSSKDRLPGTEAFF. The nucleotide sequence reads as follows: TGTGCCAGCAGCTCCAAGGACAGATTACCAGGCACTGAAGCTTTCTTT.